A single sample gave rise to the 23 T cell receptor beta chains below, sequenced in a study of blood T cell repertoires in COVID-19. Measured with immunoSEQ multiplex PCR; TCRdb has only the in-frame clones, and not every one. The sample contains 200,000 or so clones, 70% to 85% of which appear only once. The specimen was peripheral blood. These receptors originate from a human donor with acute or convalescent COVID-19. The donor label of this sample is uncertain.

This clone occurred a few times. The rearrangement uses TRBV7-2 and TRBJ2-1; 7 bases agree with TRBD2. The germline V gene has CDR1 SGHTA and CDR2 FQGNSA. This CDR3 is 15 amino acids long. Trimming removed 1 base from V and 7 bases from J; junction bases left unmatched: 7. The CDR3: CASSLGGSLRNEQFF. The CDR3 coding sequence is TGTGCCAGCAGCTTAGGCGGGAGCCTAAGGAATGAGCAGTTCTTC.

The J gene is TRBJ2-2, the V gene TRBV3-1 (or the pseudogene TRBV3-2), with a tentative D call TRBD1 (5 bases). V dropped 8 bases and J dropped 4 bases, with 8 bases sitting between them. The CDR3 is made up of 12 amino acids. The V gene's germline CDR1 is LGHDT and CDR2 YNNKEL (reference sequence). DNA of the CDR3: TGTGCCAGCGGCAGGGTCACCGGGGAGCTGTTTTTT. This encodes CASGRVTGELFF.

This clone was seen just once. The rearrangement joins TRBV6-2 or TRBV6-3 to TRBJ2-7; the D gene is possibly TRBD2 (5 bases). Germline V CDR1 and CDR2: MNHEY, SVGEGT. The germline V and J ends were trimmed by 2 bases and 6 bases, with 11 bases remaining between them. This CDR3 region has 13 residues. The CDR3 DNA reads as TGTGCCAGCAGTTACCTCGGGGTTTTCGAGCAGTACTTC. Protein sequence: CASSYLGVFEQYF.

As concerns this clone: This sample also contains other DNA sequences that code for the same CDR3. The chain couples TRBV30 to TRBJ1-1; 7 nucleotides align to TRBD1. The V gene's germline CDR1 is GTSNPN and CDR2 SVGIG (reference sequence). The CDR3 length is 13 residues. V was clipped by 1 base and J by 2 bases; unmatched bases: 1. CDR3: CAWSGQGNTEAFF. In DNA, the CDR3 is TGTGCCTGGAGTGGACAGGGTAACACTGAAGCTTTCTTT.

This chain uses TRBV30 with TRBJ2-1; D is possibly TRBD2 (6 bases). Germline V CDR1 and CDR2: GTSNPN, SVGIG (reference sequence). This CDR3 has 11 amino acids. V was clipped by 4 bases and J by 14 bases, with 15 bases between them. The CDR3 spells CAWTRPAGEFF. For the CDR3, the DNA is TGTGCCTGGACCCGACCAGCGGGCGAGTTCTTC.

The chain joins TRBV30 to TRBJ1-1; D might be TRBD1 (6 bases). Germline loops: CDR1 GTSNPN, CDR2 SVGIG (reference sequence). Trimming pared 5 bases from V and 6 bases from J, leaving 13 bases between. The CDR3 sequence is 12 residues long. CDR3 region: CAWGGWGPEAFF. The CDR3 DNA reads TGTGCCTGGGGGGGCTGGGGGCCTGAAGCTTTCTTT.

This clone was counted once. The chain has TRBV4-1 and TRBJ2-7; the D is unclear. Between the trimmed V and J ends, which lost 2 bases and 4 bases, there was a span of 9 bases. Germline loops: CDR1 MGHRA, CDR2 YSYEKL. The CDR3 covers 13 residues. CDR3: CASSQSLEYEQYF. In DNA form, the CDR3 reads TGCGCCAGCAGCCAATCCTTAGAATACGAGCAGTACTTC.

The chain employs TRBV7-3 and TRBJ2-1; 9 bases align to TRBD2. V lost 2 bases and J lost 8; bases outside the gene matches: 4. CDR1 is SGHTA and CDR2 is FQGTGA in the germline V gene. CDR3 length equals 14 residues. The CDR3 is CASSLGSGRDEQFF. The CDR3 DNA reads TGTGCCAGCAGCTTAGGTAGCGGGAGAGATGAGCAGTTCTTC.

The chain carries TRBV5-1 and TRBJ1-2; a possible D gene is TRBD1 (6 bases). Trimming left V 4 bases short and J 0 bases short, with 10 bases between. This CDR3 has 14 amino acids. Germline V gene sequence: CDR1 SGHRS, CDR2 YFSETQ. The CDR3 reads CASSPGTTNYGYTF. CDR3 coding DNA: TGCGCCAGCAGCCCCGGGACAACTAACTATGGCTACACCTTC.

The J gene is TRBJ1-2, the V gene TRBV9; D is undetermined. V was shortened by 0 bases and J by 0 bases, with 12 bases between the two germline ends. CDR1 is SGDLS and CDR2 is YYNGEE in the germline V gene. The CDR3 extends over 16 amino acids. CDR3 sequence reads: CASSVDQVRSNYGYTF. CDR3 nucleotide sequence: TGTGCCAGCAGCGTAGACCAGGTCCGATCTAACTATGGCTACACCTTC.

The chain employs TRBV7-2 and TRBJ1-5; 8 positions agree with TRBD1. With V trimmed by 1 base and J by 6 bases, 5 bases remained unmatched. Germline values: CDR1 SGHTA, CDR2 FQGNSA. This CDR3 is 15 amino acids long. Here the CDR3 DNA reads TGTGCCAGCAGCTTAGAGGGACAGGCAGGTCAGCCCCAGCATTTT. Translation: CASSLEGQAGQPQHF.

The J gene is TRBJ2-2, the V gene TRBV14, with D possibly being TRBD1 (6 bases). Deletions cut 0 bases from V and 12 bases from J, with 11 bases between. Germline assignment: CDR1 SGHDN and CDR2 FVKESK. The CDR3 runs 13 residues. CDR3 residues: CASSQDPQGKLFF. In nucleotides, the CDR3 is TGTGCCAGCAGCCAAGATCCCCAGGGGAAGCTGTTTTTT.

CDR3 amino acids: CASSLGLAEETQYF. The CDR3 DNA reads as TGTGCCAGCAGCTTAGGTCTAGCGGAAGAGACCCAGTACTTC. The chain combines TRBV7-2 with TRBJ2-5; 7 bases map to TRBD2. The CDR3 is 14 residues long. V was clipped by 1 base and J by 3 bases; unmatched bases: 2. The V gene's germline CDR1 is SGHTA and CDR2 FQGNSA.

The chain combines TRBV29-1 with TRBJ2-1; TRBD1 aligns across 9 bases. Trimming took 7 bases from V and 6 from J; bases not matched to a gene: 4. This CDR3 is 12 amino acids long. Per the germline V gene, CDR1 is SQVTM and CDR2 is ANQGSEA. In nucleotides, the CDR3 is TGCAGCGCCGACAGGGGGAGCAATGAGCAGTTCTTC. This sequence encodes CSADRGSNEQFF.

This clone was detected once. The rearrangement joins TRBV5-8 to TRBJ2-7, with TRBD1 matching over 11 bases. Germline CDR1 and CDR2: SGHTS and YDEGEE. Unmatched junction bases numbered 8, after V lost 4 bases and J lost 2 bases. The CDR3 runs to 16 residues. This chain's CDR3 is CASSGFRTGGAYEQYF. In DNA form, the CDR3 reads TGTGCCAGCAGCGGCTTCCGGACAGGGGGCGCCTACGAGCAGTACTTC. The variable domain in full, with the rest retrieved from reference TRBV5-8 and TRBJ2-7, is EAGVTQSPTHLIKTRGQQATLRCSPISGHTSVYWYQQALGLGLQFLLWYDEGEERNRGNFPPRFSGRQFPNYSSELNVNALELEDSALYLCASSGFRTGGAYEQYFGPGTRLTVT.

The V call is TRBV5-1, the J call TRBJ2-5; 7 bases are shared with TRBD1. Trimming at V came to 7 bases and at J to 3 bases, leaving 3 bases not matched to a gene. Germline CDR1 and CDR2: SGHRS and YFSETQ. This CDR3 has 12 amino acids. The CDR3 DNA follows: TGCGCCAGCGGGACAGAAAAAGAGACCCAGTACTTC. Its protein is CASGTEKETQYF.

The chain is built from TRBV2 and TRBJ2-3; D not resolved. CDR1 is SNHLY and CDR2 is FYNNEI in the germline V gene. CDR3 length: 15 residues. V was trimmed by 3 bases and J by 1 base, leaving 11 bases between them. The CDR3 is CASSESSVGTDTQYF. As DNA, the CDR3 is TGTGCCAGCAGTGAGTCCAGTGTGGGCACAGATACGCAGTATTTT.

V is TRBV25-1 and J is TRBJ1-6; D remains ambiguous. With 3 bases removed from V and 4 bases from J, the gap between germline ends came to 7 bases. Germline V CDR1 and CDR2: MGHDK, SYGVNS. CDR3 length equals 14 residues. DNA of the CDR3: TGTGCCAGCAGTGATGGCATTTATAATTCACCCCTCCACTTT. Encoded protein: CASSDGIYNSPLHF.

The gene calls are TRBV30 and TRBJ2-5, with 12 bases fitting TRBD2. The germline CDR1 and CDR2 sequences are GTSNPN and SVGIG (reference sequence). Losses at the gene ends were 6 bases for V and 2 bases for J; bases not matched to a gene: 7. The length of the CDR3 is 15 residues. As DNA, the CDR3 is TGTGCCTGCCCGGGGACTAGCGGGCTTCAAGAGACCCAGTACTTC. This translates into CACPGTSGLQETQYF.

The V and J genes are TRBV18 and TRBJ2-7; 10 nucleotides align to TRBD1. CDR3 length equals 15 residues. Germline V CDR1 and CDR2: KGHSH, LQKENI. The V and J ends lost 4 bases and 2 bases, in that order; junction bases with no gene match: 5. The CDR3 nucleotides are TGTGCCAGCTCACTACGGGACAGGGGACCCTACGAGCAGTACTTC. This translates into CASSLRDRGPYEQYF.

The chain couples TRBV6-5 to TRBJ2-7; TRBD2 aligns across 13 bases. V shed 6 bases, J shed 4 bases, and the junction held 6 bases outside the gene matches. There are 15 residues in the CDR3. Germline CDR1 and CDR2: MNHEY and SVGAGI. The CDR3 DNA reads TGTGCCAGCAGATGGACTAGCGGGAGTGGATACGAGCAGTACTTC. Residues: CASRWTSGSGYEQYF.

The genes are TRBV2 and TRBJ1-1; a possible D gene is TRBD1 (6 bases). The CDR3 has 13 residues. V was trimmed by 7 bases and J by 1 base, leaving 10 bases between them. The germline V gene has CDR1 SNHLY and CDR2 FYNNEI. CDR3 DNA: TGTGCCAGCACGGGACACCGGAACACTGAAGCTTTCTTT. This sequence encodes CASTGHRNTEAFF.

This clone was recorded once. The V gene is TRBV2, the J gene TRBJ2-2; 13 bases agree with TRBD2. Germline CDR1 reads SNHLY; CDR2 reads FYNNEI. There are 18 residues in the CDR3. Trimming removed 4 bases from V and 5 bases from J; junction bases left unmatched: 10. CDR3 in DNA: TGTGCCAGCAGTGCCCCCCTCGGACTAGCGGGAGTTACCGGGGAGCTGTTTTTT. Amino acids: CASSAPLGLAGVTGELFF.